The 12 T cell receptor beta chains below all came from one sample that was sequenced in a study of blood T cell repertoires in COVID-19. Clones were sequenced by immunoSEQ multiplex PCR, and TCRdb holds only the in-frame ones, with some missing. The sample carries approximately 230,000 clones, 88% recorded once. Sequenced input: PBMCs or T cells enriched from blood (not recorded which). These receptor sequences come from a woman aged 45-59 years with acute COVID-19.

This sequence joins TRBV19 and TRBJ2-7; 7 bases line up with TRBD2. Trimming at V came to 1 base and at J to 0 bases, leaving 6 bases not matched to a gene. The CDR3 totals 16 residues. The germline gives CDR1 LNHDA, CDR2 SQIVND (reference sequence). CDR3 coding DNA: TGTGCCAGTAGTATAGTTGGCGGGAGCCCCTCCTACGAGCAGTACTTC. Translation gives CASSIVGGSPSYEQYF.

The CDR3 nucleotides read TGTGCCAGCAAACGACAGGGAGTATCGGACACTGAAGCTTTCTTT. This translates into CASKRQGVSDTEAFF. This chain connects TRBV27 to TRBJ1-1; 7 bases are shared with TRBD1. This CDR3 is built from 15 residues. Germline CDR1 reads MNHEY; CDR2 reads SMNVEV (reference sequence). J gave up 3 bases and V 7 bases, and 11 bases lay outside the gene matches.

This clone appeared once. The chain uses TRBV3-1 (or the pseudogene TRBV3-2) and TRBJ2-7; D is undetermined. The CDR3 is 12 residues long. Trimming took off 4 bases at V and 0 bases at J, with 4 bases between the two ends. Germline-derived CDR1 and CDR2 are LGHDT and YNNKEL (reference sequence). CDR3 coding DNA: TGTGCCAGCAGCCTCGTCTCCTACGAGCAGTACTTC. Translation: CASSLVSYEQYF.

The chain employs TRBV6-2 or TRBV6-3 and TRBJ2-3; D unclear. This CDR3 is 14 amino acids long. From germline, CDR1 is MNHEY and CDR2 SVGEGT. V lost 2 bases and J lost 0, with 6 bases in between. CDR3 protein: CASSYSASTDTQYF. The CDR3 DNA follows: TGTGCCAGCAGTTACAGCGCTAGCACAGATACGCAGTATTTT.

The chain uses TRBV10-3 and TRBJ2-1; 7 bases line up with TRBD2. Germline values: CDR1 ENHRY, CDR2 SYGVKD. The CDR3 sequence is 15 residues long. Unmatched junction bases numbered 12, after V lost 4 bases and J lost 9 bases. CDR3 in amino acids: CAISAAGYGAVEQFF. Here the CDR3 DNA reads TGTGCCATCAGTGCAGCGGGATATGGTGCGGTTGAGCAGTTCTTC.

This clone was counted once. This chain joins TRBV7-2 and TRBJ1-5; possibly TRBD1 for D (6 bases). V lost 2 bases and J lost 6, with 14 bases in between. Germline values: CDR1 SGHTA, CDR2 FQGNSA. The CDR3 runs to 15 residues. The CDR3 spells CASSLQGRRGQPQHF. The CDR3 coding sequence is TGTGCCAGCAGCTTACAGGGGCGCCGCGGTCAGCCCCAGCATTTT.

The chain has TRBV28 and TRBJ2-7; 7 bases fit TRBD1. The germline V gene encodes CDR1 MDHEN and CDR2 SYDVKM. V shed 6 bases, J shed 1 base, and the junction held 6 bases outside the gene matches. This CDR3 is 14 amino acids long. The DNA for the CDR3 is TGTGCCAGCAGCTCGGGACAGCGTTCCTACGAGCAGTACTTC. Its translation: CASSSGQRSYEQYF.

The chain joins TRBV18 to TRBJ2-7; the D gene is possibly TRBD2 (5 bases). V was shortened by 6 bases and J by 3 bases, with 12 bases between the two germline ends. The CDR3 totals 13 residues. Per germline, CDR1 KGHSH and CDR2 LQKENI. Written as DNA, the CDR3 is TGTGCCAGCTCCCCGGTCGGGGTCTACGAGCAGTACTTC. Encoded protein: CASSPVGVYEQYF. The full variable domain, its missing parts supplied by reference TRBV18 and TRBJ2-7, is NAGVMQNPRHLVRRRGQEARLRCSPMKGHSHVYWYRQLPEEGLKFMVYLQKENIIDESGMPKERFSAEFPKEGPSILRIQQVVRGDSAAYFCASSPVGVYEQYFGPGTRLTVT.

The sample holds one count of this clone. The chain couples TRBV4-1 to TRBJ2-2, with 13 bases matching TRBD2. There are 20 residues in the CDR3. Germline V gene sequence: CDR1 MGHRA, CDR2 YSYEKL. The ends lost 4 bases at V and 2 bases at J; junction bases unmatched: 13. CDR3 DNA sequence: TGCGCCAGCAGCCGAAAAGGAGGACTAGCGGGAGCGTCTAACACCGGGGAGCTGTTTTTT. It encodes CASSRKGGLAGASNTGELFF.

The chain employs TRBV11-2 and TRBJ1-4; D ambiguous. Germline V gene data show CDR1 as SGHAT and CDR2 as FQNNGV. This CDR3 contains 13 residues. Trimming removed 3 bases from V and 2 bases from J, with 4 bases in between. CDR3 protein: CASSFSTNEKLFF. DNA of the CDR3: TGTGCCAGCAGCTTTTCGACTAATGAAAAACTGTTTTTT.

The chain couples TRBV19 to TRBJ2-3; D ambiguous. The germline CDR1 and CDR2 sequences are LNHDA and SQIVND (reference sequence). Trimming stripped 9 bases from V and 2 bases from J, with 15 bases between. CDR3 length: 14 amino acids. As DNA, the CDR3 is TGTGCCAGCTCCGAGGAGCTCCCCACAGATACGCAGTATTTT. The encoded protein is CASSEELPTDTQYF.

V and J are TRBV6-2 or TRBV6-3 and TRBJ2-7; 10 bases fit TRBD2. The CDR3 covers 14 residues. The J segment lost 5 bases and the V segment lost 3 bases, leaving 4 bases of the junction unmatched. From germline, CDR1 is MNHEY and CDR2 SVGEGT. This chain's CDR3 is CASSYLAGENEQYF. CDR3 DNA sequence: TGTGCCAGCAGTTATCTAGCGGGAGAAAACGAGCAGTACTTC.